This is a list of T cell receptor beta chains from one sample in a study of ipilimumab plus nivolumab after autologous stem cell transplantation. Here immunoSEQ multiplex PCR was the method, and the copy in TCRdb shows in-frame clones only, minus some. The sample consists of roughly 23,000 clones, roughly 70% of them appearing once. The sequences come from PBMCs, collected in a trial of ipilimumab plus nivolumab as post-transplant consolidation. The receptors come from a male donor with diffuse large B-cell lymphoma. The CDR3 runs from the conserved cysteine through the conserved F or W. Each record gives: CDR3 protein, V gene, J gene.

CASSLRLAGGLDTQYF,TRBV5-6,TRBJ2-3
CASSLAVRTGITEAFF,TRBV7-2,TRBJ1-1
CARSYMTGTVRATNEKLFF,TRBV5-3,TRBJ1-4
CAWMVAPSSYNEQFF,TRBV30,TRBJ2-1
CASSLGSGANTDTQYF,TRBV5-1,TRBJ2-3
CASSYTSGGTYEQYF,TRBV11-2,TRBJ2-7
CASSSDRANGYTF,TRBV11-2,TRBJ1-2
CASSLPTDEQYF,TRBV5-1,TRBJ2-7
CASSLGTGGAVGYNEQFF,TRBV7-9,TRBJ2-1
CASSRGGSYNEQFF,TRBV27,TRBJ2-1
CASSISGDRDGGESNQPQHF,TRBV7-6,TRBJ1-5
CASSQDAGAGGLSFQETQYF,TRBV4-2,TRBJ2-5
CASSLAGGSTDTQYF,TRBV7-8,TRBJ2-3
CASSSLSGSEQFF,TRBV7-9,TRBJ2-1
CASSSGGSTGTNTEAFF,TRBV27,TRBJ1-1
CAISESSSASQQEQYF,TRBV10-3,TRBJ2-7
CASRGRSETGSDTEAFF,TRBV11-1,TRBJ1-1
CASSFLTETLQYF,TRBV27,TRBJ2-7
CASSLETQHGALHF,TRBV5-4,TRBJ1-6
CSAAGNEAFF,TRBV20-1,TRBJ1-1
CASSFAQGGGNTIYF,TRBV28,TRBJ1-3
CASSPLTSGGSNEQYF,TRBV18,TRBJ2-7
CASSRDRGFNEQFF,TRBV28,TRBJ2-1
CASSQGPRSYNSPLHF,TRBV4-1,TRBJ1-6
CASSLFARGGEQFF,TRBV27,TRBJ2-1
CASSKLAGEETQYF,TRBV7-6,TRBJ2-5
CASSLNWGQGMRYTF,TRBV27,TRBJ1-2
CASTRHLQETQYF,TRBV11-2,TRBJ2-5
CASSLETTGSGYTF,TRBV7-9,TRBJ1-2
CASRNQGASYNEQFF,TRBV5-1,TRBJ2-1
CASGLGREQYF,TRBV12-5,TRBJ2-7
CASSRAEWNQPQHF,TRBV2,TRBJ1-5
CASSLEGSYGYTF,TRBV5-1,TRBJ1-2
CASSHRRVGEQYF,TRBV27,TRBJ2-7
CASGDLVLAGVGTQYF,TRBV21-1,TRBJ2-3
CASSPGDSFNEKLFF,TRBV5-1,TRBJ1-4
CASSHGRSWMRDGYTF,TRBV14,TRBJ1-2
CASSVGQGPQETQYF,TRBV9,TRBJ2-5
CASSPDRGNQPQHF,TRBV5-6,TRBJ1-5
CASSPQGNSGANVLTF,TRBV18,TRBJ2-6
CASRGLAGYQETQYF,TRBV2,TRBJ2-5
CASSVAGGGTSTDTQYF,TRBV9,TRBJ2-3
CASSVGTGTEAFF,TRBV9,TRBJ1-1
CASSPTGNSGNTIYF,TRBV19,TRBJ1-3
CASSLSTGGKNEQFF,TRBV27,TRBJ2-1